This TCR beta chain was recorded in a study of PD-1 blockade in classical Hodgkin lymphoma. Study as a whole: Once every 2 weeks, patients received intravenous nivolumab at 3 mg/kg.

Study conclusions and caveats: Newly diagnosed patients were said to have less baseline TCR diversity than healthy donors did.

Germline V gene data show CDR1 as GTSNPN and CDR2 as SVGIG (reference sequence). The CDR3 is 15 residues long. Trimming removed 4 bases from V and 0 bases from J; junction bases left unmatched: 4. As regards this clone: Its antigen remains unknown.

This sample's time point: cycle 4 day 1 (C4D1), after about 6 weeks of nivolumab. Every single patient, without exception, relapsed after autologous stem cell transplantation, and brentuximab vedotin exposure varied. Progressive disease, partial response or complete response was each patient's best response. Sequencing used immunoSEQ multiplex PCR; TCRdb keeps in-frame clones, though not all of them. The sample has tens of thousands of clones, 87% seen once; the top ten hold roughly 8.7%. The sequence was obtained from a human donor with classical Hodgkin lymphoma. V usage is TRBV30 and J usage is TRBJ1-3; 9 bases are shared with TRBD1. This sample comprised peripheral blood mononuclear cells (PBMCs), obtained before the fourth cycle of nivolumab. This chain's CDR3 is CAWTLQGASGNTIYF. CDR3 nucleotide sequence: TGTGCCTGGACTTTACAGGGGGCCTCTGGAAACACCATATATTTT.